This TCR beta chain was captured in a study of identical twins. Study results and caveats: Conclusions came from cross-sectional statistical analysis, not from following the same donors.

TCRdb passed the 5' RACE reads through MiXCR, listing each CDR3 protein once. The sample shows more than 200,000 distinct CDR3 sequences, about a tenth of them seen only once. CDR3 length: 12 residues. V was pared by 3 bases and J by 10 bases, with 10 bases between. Germline V CDR1 and CDR2: KGHSH, LQKENI. Of note for this clonotype: As yet, its antigen is unknown.

The gene calls are TRBV18 and TRBJ2-1, with D perhaps matching TRBD2 (5 bases). This clonotype originated in a woman aged 18-29 years in good health. Source material: memory (CD45RO+) T cells sorted from blood. The CDR3 coding sequence is TGTGCCAGCTCACCCAAGCGGCGGGAGCAGTTCTTC. It specifies CASSPKRREQFF.